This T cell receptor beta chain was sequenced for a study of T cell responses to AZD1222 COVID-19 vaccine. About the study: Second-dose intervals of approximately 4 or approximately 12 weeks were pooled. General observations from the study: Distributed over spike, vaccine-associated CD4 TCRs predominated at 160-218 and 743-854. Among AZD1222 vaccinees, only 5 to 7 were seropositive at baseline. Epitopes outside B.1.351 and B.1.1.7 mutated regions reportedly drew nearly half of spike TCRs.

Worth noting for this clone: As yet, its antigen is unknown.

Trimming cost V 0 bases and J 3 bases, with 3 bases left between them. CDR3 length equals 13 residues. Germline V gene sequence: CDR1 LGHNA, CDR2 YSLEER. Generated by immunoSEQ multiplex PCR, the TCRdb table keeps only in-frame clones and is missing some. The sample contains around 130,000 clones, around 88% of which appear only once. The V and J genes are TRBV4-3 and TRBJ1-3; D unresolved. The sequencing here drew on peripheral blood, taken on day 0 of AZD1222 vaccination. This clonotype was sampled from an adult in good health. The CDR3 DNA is TGCGCCAGCAGCCAAGATGGTGGAAACACCATATATTTT. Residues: CASSQDGGNTIYF.